The 27 T cell receptor beta chains below all came from one sample that was sequenced in a study of tumor T cells in aggressive B-cell lymphoma. The repertoire was sequenced with immunoSEQ multiplex PCR; TCRdb's copy has only in-frame clones and lacks some. Seen here are thousands of clones, 81% observed once, and the top ten hold roughly 4.5%. The source material was tumor tissue. Source of these receptors: an adult with diffuse large B cell lymphoma.

The CDR3 region has the DNA TGTGCCAGCAGTTCGAGGATGAACACTGAAGCTTTCTTT. Its protein product is CASSSRMNTEAFF. The V gene is TRBV28, the J gene TRBJ1-1; D unclear. The V gene lost 4 bases and the J gene lost 0 bases, with 6 bases spanning the gap. CDR1 is MDHEN and CDR2 is SYDVKM in the germline V gene. This CDR3 region has 13 residues.

The rearrangement links TRBV28 to TRBJ2-1; 7 positions match TRBD2. V lost 8 bases and J lost 2; bases outside the gene matches: 9. Germline loops: CDR1 MDHEN, CDR2 SYDVKM. This CDR3 contains 15 residues. CDR3 protein: CASSSGMGPYNEQFF. The CDR3 nucleotides are TGTGCCAGCTCCAGCGGGATGGGCCCCTACAATGAGCAGTTCTTC.

This rearrangement joins TRBV18 to TRBJ2-1, with D maybe TRBD2 (6 bases). Germline CDR1 KGHSH, CDR2 LQKENI. V dropped 5 bases and J dropped 7 bases, with 12 bases sitting between them. The length of the CDR3 is 13 residues. The CDR3 sequence: CASSSTGSNEQFF. The CDR3 nucleotides read TGTGCCAGCTCATCAACCGGGAGTAATGAGCAGTTCTTC.

This clone has just one count. Germline and junction disagree at one end, which may indicate a read error. In the same sample, other DNA sequences code for this CDR3. The rearrangement uses TRBV7-2 and TRBJ2-7; 8 nucleotides match TRBD2. CDR3 length: 13 amino acids. Germline CDR1 reads SGHTA; CDR2 reads FQGNSA. The CDR3 DNA reads TGTGCCAGCAGATCGAGCGGGAGCAACGAACAGTACTTC. Translated: CASRSSGSNEQYF.

The chain employs TRBV11-3 and TRBJ1-1, with 7 bases aligning to TRBD1. The germline CDR1 and CDR2 sequences are SGHNT and YENEEA. CDR3 length: 13 amino acids. J lost 9 bases, V lost 5 bases, and 9 bases had no gene match. CDR3 coding DNA: TGTGCCAGCAGCACTCGGACAGGATCTCAAGCTTTCTTT. This translates into CASSTRTGSQAFF.

This sequence joins TRBV5-4 and TRBJ1-1; D gene ambiguous. Germline CDR1 is SGHNT and CDR2 is YYREEE (reference sequence). The V gene lost 0 bases and the J gene lost 5 bases, with 11 bases spanning the gap. The CDR3 loop spans 14 amino acids. The CDR3 region is CASSLGAGTTEAFF. CDR3 coding DNA: TGTGCCAGCAGCTTGGGAGCAGGTACAACTGAAGCTTTCTTT.

The rearrangement uses TRBV9 and TRBJ2-7; 12 bases line up with TRBD1. This CDR3 is 15 amino acids long. CDR1 and CDR2 from the germline V gene are SGDLS and YYNGEE. V shed 2 bases, J shed 5 bases, and the junction held 5 bases outside the gene matches. This CDR3 reads CASSVGGQGADEQYF. The CDR3 DNA reads as TGTGCCAGCAGCGTCGGGGGACAGGGGGCGGACGAGCAGTACTTC.

This rearrangement joins TRBV9 to TRBJ1-2; possible D gene TRBD1, 6 bases. Trimming removed 3 bases at V and 2 bases at J, with 11 bases between. This CDR3 comprises 14 residues. Germline V CDR1 and CDR2: SGDLS, YYNGEE. CDR3 protein: CASSGPQGNYGYTF. The CDR3 DNA is TGTGCCAGCAGCGGTCCTCAGGGGAACTATGGCTACACCTTC. The full variable domain, completed using reference TRBV9 and TRBJ1-2, is DSGVTQTPKHLITATGQRVTLRCSPRSGDLSVYWYQQSLDQGLQFLIQYYNGEERAKGNILERFSAQQFPDLHSELNLSSLELGDSALYFCASSGPQGNYGYTFGSGTRLTVV.

Notes on this clone: Germline is not matched at one junction end, which may reflect a read error. The chain uses TRBV4-2 and TRBJ1-1; 10 bases align to TRBD1. Germline lookup yields CDR1 LGHNA and CDR2 YNFKEQ. This CDR3 has 16 amino acids. The chain's CDR3 is CASSQDGTGANTETFF. For the CDR3, the DNA is TGTGCCAGCAGCCAAGATGGGACAGGGGCGAACACTGAAACTTTCTTT.

This clone has only a few counts. The rearrangement joins TRBV9 to TRBJ2-7; 8 bases match TRBD2. V dropped 0 bases and J dropped 7; count of bases not matched to a gene: 6. The CDR3 covers 14 residues. Germline values: CDR1 SGDLS, CDR2 YYNGEE. The CDR3 region is CASSVASGSKEQYF. The CDR3 region has the DNA TGTGCCAGCAGCGTAGCAAGCGGGAGCAAAGAGCAGTACTTC. Full variable domain (outside the CDR3, taken from reference TRBV9 and TRBJ2-7): DSGVTQTPKHLITATGQRVTLRCSPRSGDLSVYWYQQSLDQGLQFLIQYYNGEERAKGNILERFSAQQFPDLHSELNLSSLELGDSALYFCASSVASGSKEQYFGPGTRLTVT.

This clone was detected once. The chain couples TRBV28 to TRBJ1-2, with D possibly being TRBD1 (5 bases). The CDR3 runs to 12 residues. Germline CDR1 MDHEN, CDR2 SYDVKM. Trimming removed 4 bases from V and 4 bases from J, with 7 bases in between. This CDR3 reads CASSSGPYGYTF. DNA of the CDR3: TGTGCCAGCAGTTCAGGGCCCTATGGCTACACCTTC.

This chain connects TRBV27 to TRBJ2-5; 9 nucleotides match TRBD1. V lost 5 bases to trimming and J lost 6 bases; unmatched junction nucleotides: 10. Per germline, CDR1 MNHEY and CDR2 SMNVEV (reference sequence). This CDR3 spans 15 amino acids. The CDR3 sequence is CASSPPGTGRKTQYF. DNA of the CDR3: TGTGCCAGCAGTCCCCCTGGGACAGGGAGAAAGACCCAGTACTTC.

This sequence joins TRBV29-1 and TRBJ1-1, with TRBD1 matching 8 bases. After removal of 7 bases from V and 1 base from J, the junction contained 5 bases not matched to a gene. CDR1 and CDR2 from the germline V gene are SQVTM and ANQGSEA. CDR3 length: 13 amino acids. DNA of the CDR3: TGCAGCGCTACGGGACAGGAGAACACTGAAGCTTTCTTT. Amino acid sequence: CSATGQENTEAFF.

The V and J genes are TRBV5-6 and TRBJ1-4; D perhaps matches TRBD1 (6 bases). This CDR3 has 14 amino acids. V lost 0 bases, J lost 4 bases, and 7 bases lay in between. Germline lookup yields CDR1 SGHDT and CDR2 YYEEEE. CDR3 in DNA: TGTGCCAGCAGCTTGGTGGACAGTAATGAAAAACTGTTTTTT. Encoded protein: CASSLVDSNEKLFF.

In this sample, this clone turned up a few times. This chain uses TRBV28 with TRBJ1-4; 7 positions match TRBD1. Germline trimming cut 3 bases from V and 3 bases from J; bases unmatched to any gene: 10. Germline V gives CDR1 MDHEN, CDR2 SYDVKM. This CDR3 is 17 amino acids long. CDR3 sequence reads: CASSFGEGQASNEKLFF. CDR3 coding DNA: TGTGCCAGCAGTTTTGGGGAAGGACAGGCTTCTAATGAAAAACTGTTTTTT.

The chain uses TRBV28 and TRBJ1-1; D might be TRBD1 (6 bases). Germline values: CDR1 MDHEN, CDR2 SYDVKM. The germline V and J ends were trimmed by 6 bases and 10 bases, with 21 bases remaining between them. This CDR3 contains 14 residues. In nucleotides, the CDR3 is TGTGCCAGCAGGCCGACCGGGACACCGGTCCGAGCTTTCTTT. As protein: CASRPTGTPVRAFF.

The V and J genes are TRBV6-6 and TRBJ1-4, with D possibly TRBD1 on 6 matching bases. The CDR3 covers 12 residues. V lost 6 bases to trimming and J lost 5 bases, with 7 bases between them. Germline V lookup: CDR1 MNHNY, CDR2 SVGAGI (reference sequence). The CDR3 nucleotides read TGTGCCAGCAGACAGGGCAATGAAAAACTGTTTTTT. This encodes CASRQGNEKLFF.

This chain uses TRBV5-4 with TRBJ1-2; tentative D call: TRBD1 (5 bases). Germline V lookup: CDR1 SGHNT, CDR2 YYREEE (reference sequence). This CDR3 has 13 amino acids. The V gene lost 0 bases and the J gene lost 4 bases, with 7 bases spanning the gap. CDR3 loop: CASSLEQVYGYTF. The CDR3 bases are TGTGCCAGCAGCTTGGAACAGGTCTATGGCTACACCTTC.

V gene TRBV5-1 combines with J gene TRBJ1-1; 10 bases align to TRBD1. There are 14 residues in the CDR3. With V trimmed by 4 bases and J by 5 bases, 5 bases remained unmatched. CDR1 and CDR2 (germline): SGHRS, YFSETQ. Here the CDR3 reads CASSTGDRGTEAFF. In DNA form, the CDR3 reads TGCGCCAGCAGCACTGGGGACAGGGGAACTGAAGCTTTCTTT.

The chain uses TRBV21-1 and TRBJ2-3; the table's D call, TRBD2, has no DNA check behind it. TRBV21-1 is a pseudogene locus. The CDR3 is made up of 15 amino acids. CDR3 sequence reads: CASKLRDSFLDTQYF. CDR3 nucleotides: TGTGCCAGCAAACTCCGGGACTCCTTTTTGGATACGCAGTATTTT.

V usage is TRBV18 and J usage is TRBJ2-5; D is possibly TRBD2 (6 bases). Trimming took 2 bases from V and 5 from J, leaving 9 bases between them. This CDR3 is built from 13 residues. CDR1 and CDR2 (germline): KGHSH, LQKENI. CDR3 region: CASSPGRSETQYF. The CDR3 DNA is TGTGCCAGCTCACCAGGGAGGTCGGAGACCCAGTACTTC.

V is TRBV5-5 and J is TRBJ2-5; 7 nucleotides agree with TRBD1. Judging by the DNA end, TRBJ2-7 fits better; the J call may be wrong. The CDR3 runs to 14 residues. Looked up from germline, CDR1 is SGHKS and CDR2 is YYEKEE (reference sequence). CDR3 coding DNA: TGTGCCAGCAGCCCGGGACAGCGTAACTACGAGCAGTACTTC. Amino acid sequence: CASSPGQRNYEQYF.

This clone has a handful of counts. The chain combines TRBV6-4 with TRBJ1-1, with TRBD1 identical over 7 bases. Germline V gene data show CDR1 as MRHNA and CDR2 as SNTAGT. The CDR3 runs to 13 residues. V shed 5 bases and J 3 bases; nucleotides not matched to a gene: 3. In DNA form, the CDR3 reads TGTGCCAGCAGTTGGGACAGCTACACTGAAGCTTTCTTT. Residues: CASSWDSYTEAFF.

This clone was detected once. The chain links TRBV6-1 to TRBJ1-2; TRBD1 agrees at 8 bases. Germline CDR1 is MNHNS and CDR2 is SASEGT. V lost 0 bases to trimming and J lost 4 bases; unmatched junction nucleotides: 1. The CDR3 runs to 14 residues. The CDR3 spells CASSEAGQGYGYTF. The CDR3 DNA follows: TGTGCCAGCAGTGAAGCCGGACAGGGCTATGGCTACACCTTC.

The chain employs TRBV14 and TRBJ1-2, with unresolved D. The CDR3 has 12 amino acids. Germline CDR1 is SGHDN and CDR2 is FVKESK. Deletions cut 1 base from V and 4 bases from J, with 4 bases between. The CDR3 reads CASSQARYGYTF. DNA of the CDR3: TGTGCCAGCAGCCAAGCCCGCTATGGCTACACCTTC.

The chain carries TRBV7-9 and TRBJ1-4; weak D call: TRBD1 (5 bases). The CDR3 extends over 13 amino acids. V was pared by 7 bases and J by 5 bases, with 11 bases between. The V gene's germline CDR1 is SEHNR and CDR2 FQNEAQ (reference sequence). The CDR3 reads CASKAGPNEKLFF. CDR3 in DNA: TGTGCCAGCAAGGCAGGGCCAAATGAAAAACTGTTTTTT.

In DNA, the CDR3 is TGTGCCTGGAGTAAGGGGCAGGGGGACGGCTACACCTTC. This encodes CAWSKGQGDGYTF. This chain links TRBV30 with TRBJ1-2; 7 positions match TRBD1. V lost 2 bases and J lost 8; bases outside the gene matches: 8. The CDR3 runs to 13 residues. Germline CDR1 is GTSNPN and CDR2 is SVGIG (reference sequence).